The text below deals with one T cell receptor (beta chain). Its antigen is unknown. CDR3 length: 16 residues. Germline V gene sequence: CDR1 MDHEN, CDR2 SYDVKM. V lost 6 bases, J lost 0 bases, and 7 bases stayed unmatched. This entry comes from a study of CD4+ T cells in melanoma. Whole-study results and caveats: A reported correlation linked neoantigen-specific CD4+ T cells to CD8+, macrophage and B cell function. Neoantigen-specific CD4+ T cells in melanoma reportedly had diverse differentiation states.

The assay was immunoSEQ multiplex PCR, and TCRdb's table has in-frame clones only and misses some. This table holds several thousand clones, approximately 64% found once. The clonotype originates from a human donor with melanoma. Sequencing used cells from a culture (not recorded whether cultured in vitro). This rearrangement joins TRBV28 to TRBJ2-7; the match to TRBD2 covers 11 bases. The CDR3, as DNA: TGTGCCAGCAGGCCGAGACTAGCGGGGCACTCCTACGAGCAGTACTTC. Residues: CASRPRLAGHSYEQYF.